This is a list of T cell receptor beta chains from one sample in a study of OX40 agonist ivuxolimab in advanced cancers. The method was immunoSEQ multiplex PCR; TCRdb's version includes in-frame clones alone and lacks a portion of them. The sample carries around 12,000 clones, roughly 84% recorded once. The specimen was CD4+ or CD8+ T cells sorted from blood, collected in a trial of the OX40 agonist ivuxolimab. All receptors derive from an adult with an advanced solid tumor such as melanoma, head and neck, liver or kidney cancer. Both conserved end residues are part of each CDR3. D genes are given only for firm matches. Part of the rows lack a size; the others show once, few, many or a class for expanded clones.

J gene	D gene	V gene	clone size	CDR3 protein	CDR3 DNA
TRBJ1-4	TRBD1	TRBV7-9	NA	CASSLGGTGTNEKLFF	TGTGCCAGCAGCTTAGGGGGGACAGGGACTAATGAAAAACTGTTTTTT
TRBJ2-7	NA	TRBV30	NA	CAGYTSYEQYF	TGTGCCGGATACACGTCCTACGAGCAGTACTTC
TRBJ2-1	NA	TRBV5-4	once	CASSFWTKADEQFF	TGTGCCAGCAGCTTCTGGACCAAGGCCGATGAGCAGTTCTTC
TRBJ1-2	TRBD1	TRBV7-9	NA	CASSLETGQGNDYGYTF	TGTGCCAGCAGCTTAGAAACCGGACAGGGGAACGACTATGGCTACACCTTC
TRBJ2-7	NA	TRBV28	few	CASRMTAEPTYEQYF	TGTGCCAGCAGGATGACAGCGGAACCCACCTACGAGCAGTACTTC
TRBJ1-1	NA	TRBV19	NA	CASSMGNTEAFF	TGTGCCAGTAGTATGGGGAACACTGAAGCTTTCTTT
TRBJ1-1	NA	TRBV6-5	NA	CASSYAGANTEAFF	TGTGCCAGCAGTTACGCAGGGGCGAACACTGAAGCTTTCTTT
TRBJ1-2	NA	TRBV28	NA	CASSLWSTELNGYTF	TGTGCCAGCAGTTTATGGAGCACCGAGTTAAATGGCTACACCTTC
TRBJ2-7	NA	TRBV4-1	NA	CASSPQHLTDRSYEQYF	TGCGCCAGCAGCCCTCAACACCTTACTGACAGATCCTACGAGCAGTACTTC
TRBJ2-7	NA	TRBV28	few	CASSDGYYEQYF	TGTGCCAGCAGTGACGGATACTACGAGCAGTACTTC
TRBJ2-5	NA	TRBV28	NA	CASSLEGAETQYF	TGTGCCAGCAGTTTAGAAGGGGCAGAGACCCAGTACTTC
TRBJ2-5	TRBD2	TRBV4-2	few	CASGVAGGPSYF	TGTGCCAGCGGGGTAGCGGGAGGGCCGTCGTACTTC
TRBJ2-5	NA	TRBV6-1	NA	CASSELGGQETQYF	TGTGCCAGCAGTGAACTTGGAGGGCAAGAGACCCAGTACTTC
TRBJ2-1	NA	TRBV6-6	few	CASSWPGEGNEQFF	TGTGCCAGCAGTTGGCCGGGAGAAGGGAATGAGCAGTTCTTC
TRBJ2-1	NA	TRBV6-5	NA	CASSYNGNGFNEQFF	TGTGCCAGCAGTTACAACGGAAATGGGTTCAATGAGCAGTTCTTC
TRBJ1-1	NA	TRBV5-1	NA	CASSLGTTEAFF	TGCGCCAGCAGCTTGGGGACAACTGAAGCTTTCTTT
TRBJ1-1	NA	TRBV27	NA	CASSSSLGVAHTEAFF	TGTGCCAGCAGTTCATCTTTGGGGGTGGCGCACACTGAAGCTTTCTTT
TRBJ1-6	TRBD1	TRBV4-1	NA	CASSQEPTGSSYNSPLHF	TGCGCCAGCAGCCAAGAGCCGACAGGGAGCTCCTATAATTCACCCCTCCACTTT
TRBJ2-1	NA	TRBV14	NA	CASSQVSSYNEQFF	TGTGCCAGCAGCCAGGTCAGCTCCTACAATGAGCAGTTCTTC
TRBJ2-1	TRBD2	TRBV6-1	NA	CASSEKAGGGNEQFF	TGTGCCAGCAGTGAAAAGGCGGGAGGGGGTAATGAGCAGTTCTTC
TRBJ2-3	NA	TRBV7-8	NA	CASRDSGDTQYF	TGTGCCAGCCGGGACAGCGGGGATACGCAGTATTTT
TRBJ1-1	NA	TRBV5-5	NA	CASSFSHRVSTEAFF	TGTGCCAGCAGCTTTTCCCACCGGGTTAGCACTGAAGCTTTCTTT
TRBJ2-5	TRBD2	TRBV7-9	NA	CASSLAMGRGETQYF	TGTGCCAGCAGCTTAGCAATGGGGAGGGGAGAGACCCAGTACTTC
TRBJ2-7	TRBD1	TRBV7-9	NA	CASSSRQGASYEQYF	TGTGCCAGCAGCTCCCGACAGGGGGCGAGCTACGAGCAGTACTTC
TRBJ1-2	NA	TRBV11-2	NA	CASSLNYGYTF	TGTGCCAGCAGTTTAAACTATGGCTACACCTTC
TRBJ1-1	NA	TRBV10-2	NA	CASSDRTEAFF	TGCGCCAGCAGCGACAGAACTGAAGCTTTCTTT
TRBJ1-1	NA	TRBV19	NA	CASSIGPGASEAFF	TGTGCCAGTAGTATTGGGCCAGGGGCTAGTGAAGCTTTCTTT
TRBJ1-2	NA	TRBV29-1	NA	CSVEAGNYGYTF	TGCAGCGTTGAGGCAGGGAACTATGGCTACACCTTC
TRBJ2-7	NA	TRBV6-5	NA	CASSGAGEQYF	TGTGCCAGCTCAGGGGCGGGGGAGCAGTACTTC
TRBJ1-1	NA	TRBV7-9	NA	CASSLSREDTEAFF	TGTGCCAGCAGCCTGAGTAGGGAGGACACTGAAGCTTTCTTT
TRBJ1-6	TRBD1	TRBV4-3	NA	CASSQDTGEVSPLHF	TGCGCCAGCAGCCAAGATACAGGGGAGGTATCACCCCTCCACTTT
TRBJ1-6	NA	TRBV5-4	medium-sized	CASSLEPGSSLHF	TGTGCCAGCAGCTTGGAGCCCGGATCCTCCCTCCACTTT
TRBJ1-1	NA	TRBV19	NA	CASSFLLRDAELNTEAFF	TGTGCCAGTAGTTTCCTCCTTCGGGACGCTGAATTGAACACTGAAGCTTTCTTT
TRBJ2-7	TRBD1	TRBV6-6	NA	CASSNRGAVHEQYF	TGTGCCAGCAGCAACAGGGGAGCGGTACACGAGCAGTACTTC
TRBJ2-7	TRBD1	TRBV4-1	few	CASSPGTGGYEQYF	TGCGCCAGCAGCCCCGGGACAGGGGGCTACGAGCAGTACTTC
TRBJ2-7	TRBD1	TRBV11-2	NA	CASSPGQAGVYEQYF	TGTGCCAGCAGCCCGGGACAGGCAGGAGTTTACGAGCAGTACTTC
TRBJ2-7	NA	TRBV21-1	NA	CASSLGLSSYEQYF	TGTGCCAGCAGCTTAGGACTCAGCTCCTACGAGCAGTACTTC
TRBJ2-1	NA	TRBV4-3	NA	CASSQKVLGTRVEQFF	TGCGCCAGCAGCCAAAAGGTCCTCGGGACCAGGGTGGAGCAGTTCTTC
TRBJ1-1	NA	TRBV6-6	NA	CASRLGNTEAFF	TGTGCCAGCAGGCTAGGGAACACTGAAGCTTTCTTT
TRBJ1-3	NA	TRBV4-3	NA	CASSQDGYSGNTIYF	TGCGCCAGCAGCCAAGACGGATACTCTGGAAACACCATATATTTT
TRBJ2-1	NA	TRBV9	NA	CASSDGDLDNEQFF	TGTGCCAGCAGCGACGGGGACCTCGACAATGAGCAGTTCTTC
TRBJ2-1	TRBD1	TRBV7-3	NA	CASSHDRANEQFF	TGTGCCAGCAGTCACGACAGGGCGAATGAGCAGTTCTTC
TRBJ2-7	NA	TRBV10-2	once	CASSVTRSSYEQYF	TGCGCCAGCAGTGTGACTAGGAGCTCCTACGAGCAGTACTTC
TRBJ1-4	NA	TRBV6-1	NA	CASRGQLNEKLFF	TGTGCCAGCAGAGGACAGCTTAATGAAAAACTGTTTTTT
TRBJ1-5	NA	TRBV30	NA	CAWSVTGNQPQHF	TGTGCCTGGAGTGTAACAGGGAATCAGCCCCAGCATTTT
TRBJ2-5	TRBD2	TRBV5-1	NA	CASSPTGGETQYF	TGCGCCAGCAGCCCCACGGGGGGAGAGACCCAGTACTTC
TRBJ2-5	TRBD1	TRBV6-1	NA	CASSDWTGEETQYF	TGTGCCAGCAGTGACTGGACAGGCGAGGAGACCCAGTACTTC
TRBJ2-2	TRBD2	TRBV28	NA	CASSLYGRGTGELFF	TGTGCCAGCAGTTTATACGGGAGGGGCACCGGGGAGCTGTTTTTT